This T cell receptor (beta chain) was captured in a study of cytomegalovirus exposure and HLA in healthy donors. Study-level points and caveats: Analysis was carried out at a later point, and it linked a missense DCLRE1C variant to TCR beta V- and J-gene trimming. A later analysis found most CMV-associated TCR beta chains apparently HLA-restricted. The study labeled 150 to 200 TCR beta chains cytomegalovirus-associated.

60 Vbeta and 13 Jbeta primers were used in PCR. Profiled with immunoSEQ multiplex PCR; TCRdb holds only in-frame clones, not every one. Of about 200,000 clones listed, 60% to 80% are singletons. This CDR3 region has 13 residues. V gave up 7 bases and J gave up 4 bases, with 10 bases separating them. Looked up from germline, CDR1 is MNHNS and CDR2 is SASEGT. Although they were nominally healthy when sampled, donors likely had unrecorded immune exposures. In regard to this clone: As yet, its antigen is unknown.

This receptor was identified in a woman in her twenties or thirties in good health and CMV-seronegative. Sample: PBMCs. The rearrangement links TRBV6-1 to TRBJ2-2, with D perhaps matching TRBD2 (5 bases). The CDR3 DNA reads TGTGCCAGCAACCCGGCGGGCACCGGGGAGCTGTTTTTT. Protein sequence: CASNPAGTGELFF.